This T cell receptor (beta chain) was sequenced for a study of response to subunit inactivated influenza vaccine. Study observations and caveats: Authors proposed each seasonal influenza vaccination draws in few new T cells.

TCRdb re-analysed the RT-PCR reads in MiXCR, keeping a single row per CDR3 protein. The sample records around 540,000 distinct CDR3 sequences, about 11% being singletons. Details on this clonotype: What it recognizes is unknown.

The sequence was obtained from a man aged 45-60 years who received an inactivated influenza vaccine. The material was PBMCs from blood, obtained on the day of vaccination.

The CDR3 DNA sequence: TGTGCCAGCAGCGTAGCGGGGAGCACAGATACGCAGTATTTT. As protein: CASSVAGSTDTQYF. This chain joins TRBV9 and TRBJ2-3; D perhaps matches TRBD2 (5 bases). V shed 0 bases and J shed 0 bases, with 5 bases lying between them. Germline V gene sequence: CDR1 SGDLS, CDR2 YYNGEE. The CDR3 consists of 14 residues.